Listed below are T cell receptor beta chains from one sample, sequenced in a study of T cell repertoires in cytomegalovirus infection. From the reads, TCRdb called clonotypes with MiXCR, one entry per CDR3 protein. The sample yields 200,000 to 250,000 distinct CDR3 sequences, approximately 24% seen once. The specimen was CD8+ T cells from PBMCs. Receptors were obtained from a human donor in good health (CMV status not recorded). Some clones in this sample may be carry-over from other donors' samples. Each CDR3 is given with its conserved first and last residue. Each record gives: D gene, CDR3 length, J gene, V gene, clone size, CDR3 DNA, CDR3 protein. D genes are given only for firm matches. Clone size is not always given. Where it is, it says once, few, many or a class for expanded clones.

>-|17|TRBJ1-6|TRBV7-8|many
TGTGCCAGCAGCTTACGCCGGGGAATGCCTATAAGTTCACCCCTCCACTTT
CASSLRRGMPISSPLHF
>-|15|TRBJ1-2|TRBV28|few
TGTGCCAGCAGTCCCTGGACAGCCGCTGCACGGGGCTACACCTTC
CASSPWTAAARGYTF
>-|12|TRBJ1-2|TRBV7-2|many
TGTGCCAGCAACACGGGGGGGGCTGGCTACACCTTC
CASNTGGAGYTF
>TRBD1|14|TRBJ1-1|TRBV28|-
TGTGCCAGCACTAATCGACAGGGTTTGGCTGAAGCTTTCTTT
CASTNRQGLAEAFF
>TRBD1|16|TRBJ2-7|TRBV11-2|-
TGTGCCAGCAGCCGAGATGGGGGGACAGGGAGTTACGAGCAGTACTTC
CASSRDGGTGSYEQYF
>TRBD2|18|TRBJ2-7|TRBV27|-
TGTGCCAGCAGTTTATCCTCCGGACTAGCGGGGCTTACCTACGAGCAGTACTTC
CASSLSSGLAGLTYEQYF
>-|16|TRBJ2-7|TRBV7-6|many
TGTGCCAGCAGCTCCCCGGCAGGGGCAGGGAACCACGAGCAGTACTTC
CASSSPAGAGNHEQYF
>TRBD1|16|TRBJ2-5|TRBV28|-
TGTGCCAGCAGTTTAAAGACAGGGGTACTCCAAGAGACCCAGTACTTC
CASSLKTGVLQETQYF
>TRBD2|13|TRBJ2-1|TRBV29-1|few
TGCAGCGTTGGACTAGCGGGGAGGGGTGAGCAGTTCTTC
CSVGLAGRGEQFF
>TRBD1|13|TRBJ2-1|TRBV29-1|few
TGCAGCGTCGGGACAGAGATTTACAATGAGCAGTTCTTC
CSVGTEIYNEQFF
>TRBD1|15|TRBJ2-7|TRBV10-3|-
TGTGCCATCAGTGATAGGTCAGGGGGATACTACGAGCAGTACTTC
CAISDRSGGYYEQYF
>-|16|TRBJ1-4|TRBV7-9|few
TGTGCCAGCAGCTTAGAAATGGACAAATCTAATGAAAAACTGTTTTTT
CASSLEMDKSNEKLFF
>-|14|TRBJ2-1|TRBV14|-
TGTGCCAGCAGTCAAGATGATATGATATATGAGCAGTTCTTC
CASSQDDMIYEQFF
>-|12|TRBJ2-1|TRBV20-1|-
TGCAGTGCTAGGGCGGTCTCGGCTGAGCAGTTCTTC
CSARAVSAEQFF
>-|13|TRBJ2-7|TRBV2|many
TGTGCCAGCAGGGAGGGGGCCCCCTACGAGCAGTACTTC
CASREGAPYEQYF
>TRBD1|13|TRBJ1-1|TRBV20-1|-
TGCAGTGCTAGACTGACAGGGGGCCCTGAAGCTTTCTTT
CSARLTGGPEAFF
>-|14|TRBJ1-3|TRBV5-6|-
TGTGCCAGCAGCCACGGGACGGCTGGAAACACCATATATTTT
CASSHGTAGNTIYF
>-|13|TRBJ2-2|TRBV13|-
TGTGCCAGCAGCCTGGGCCCGGCCGGGGAGCTGTTTTTT
CASSLGPAGELFF
>TRBD1|11|TRBJ2-2|TRBV6-2/TRBV6-3|-
TGTGCCATCAGGGGGACCGGGGAGCTGTTTTTT
CAIRGTGELFF
>-|14|TRBJ1-1|TRBV2|few
TGTGCCAGCGATGCAGGGCAGGTCGGGACTGAAGCTTTCTTT
CASDAGQVGTEAFF
>TRBD2|16|TRBJ2-7|TRBV27|-
TGTGCCAGCACCCATAGAGAGCGGGGGGGCTTGGGGGAGCAGTACTTC
CASTHRERGGLGEQYF
>TRBD1|15|TRBJ2-3|TRBV6-1|many
TGTGCCAGCAGACCCGGACAGGTGGGGGAAGATACGCAGTATTTT
CASRPGQVGEDTQYF
>-|15|TRBJ2-5|TRBV6-2/TRBV6-3|many
TGTGCCAGCAGTTACTCACCACGGGCCAAGGGGACCCAGTACTTC
CASSYSPRAKGTQYF
>-|16|TRBJ1-4|TRBV4-1|few
TGCGCCAGCAGCCCCCAATCAGGGCAGAAGAATGAAAAACTGTTTTTT
CASSPQSGQKNEKLFF
>TRBD1|15|TRBJ2-1|TRBV7-3|-
TGTGCCAGCAGCGACGAAGGGGACAGCTACAATGAGCAGTTCTTC
CASSDEGDSYNEQFF
>-|13|TRBJ2-3|TRBV6-6|many
TGTGCCAGCAGTCTGACCTCCACAGATACGCAGTATTTT
CASSLTSTDTQYF
>-|17|TRBJ2-2|TRBV29-1|many
TGCAGCGTTGAAGCCCGGGGGACCCAGGCCGTCACCGGGGAGCTGTTTTTT
CSVEARGTQAVTGELFF
>-|12|TRBJ2-1|TRBV27|-
TGTGCCGTCCGATACAGCACAATGAAACAGTTCTTC
CAVRYSTMKQFF
>-|15|TRBJ1-3|TRBV7-2|many
TGTGCCAGCAGCTTTTCCACGAACTCTGGAAACACCATATATTTT
CASSFSTNSGNTIYF
>-|17|TRBJ1-6|TRBV29-1|-
TGCAGCGTTAAAGACAGCCTTACCAGCTCCTATAATTCACCCCTCCACTTT
CSVKDSLTSSYNSPLHF
>-|10|TRBJ2-1|TRBV7-9|many
TGTGCCAGCAGGGGTGGTGAGCAGTTCTTC
CASRGGEQFF
>-|16|TRBJ2-3|TRBV12-3/TRBV12-4|few
TGTGCCAGCAGTTTGGGGGGCGGGATTAACACAGATACGCAGTATTTT
CASSLGGGINTDTQYF
>-|15|TRBJ1-3|TRBV27|-
TGTGCCAGCAGCAACACGGGGTTCTCTGGAAACACCATATATTTT
CASSNTGFSGNTIYF
>TRBD1|18|TRBJ1-6|TRBV27|few
TGTGCCAGCAGTCTATGGGGGACAGGGGACCTGGTTAATTCACCCCTCCACTTT
CASSLWGTGDLVNSPLHF
>TRBD1|14|TRBJ1-2|TRBV12-3/TRBV12-4|-
TGTGCCAGCAGTTTCTTTGGGACAGGGTCAGGCTACACCTTC
CASSFFGTGSGYTF
>-|13|TRBJ2-2|TRBV24-1|few
TGTGCCACCAGTGATTTTAACACCGGGGAGCTGTTTTTT
CATSDFNTGELFF
>-|15|TRBJ2-7|TRBV2|many
TGTGCCAGCAGCTCCCCCGGGACGGGCCCCTACGAGCAGTACTTC
CASSSPGTGPYEQYF
>-|14|TRBJ2-6|TRBV20-1|few
TGCAGTGCTAGAGTCTTGACTGGGGCCAACGTCCTGACTTTC
CSARVLTGANVLTF
>-|15|TRBJ2-7|TRBV7-6|many
TGTGCCAGCAGCTTAGGGTATGGGGCAAACTACGAGCAGTACTTC
CASSLGYGANYEQYF
>TRBD1|16|TRBJ2-5|TRBV2|-
TGTGCCAGCAGTCCGGGACAGGGTTGGAGTGAAGAGACCCAGTACTTC
CASSPGQGWSEETQYF
>-|16|TRBJ1-2|TRBV3-1|-
TGTGCCAGCAGCCAAGAGGGGGACTTTAATGGCTATGGCTACACCTTC
CASSQEGDFNGYGYTF
>TRBD1|18|TRBJ1-1|TRBV12-3/TRBV12-4|few
TGTGCCAGCAGGGACACGACAGGGTTCACCAACCACCACACTGAAGCTTTCTTT
CASRDTTGFTNHHTEAFF